The entry below gives a single TCR beta chain sequence along with its context. This sample stems from a study of cytomegalovirus exposure and HLA in healthy donors. The PCR was carried out with 60 Vbeta primers and 13 Jbeta primers. This table comes from immunoSEQ multiplex PCR, and its TCRdb copy is limited to in-frame clones, with some not included. The table lists tens of thousands of clones, roughly 90% of them singletons. The V segment lost 5 bases and the J segment 6 bases; nucleotides outside the gene matches: 12. CDR3 length: 14 residues. Germline V gives CDR1 GTSNPN, CDR2 SVGIG (reference sequence).

Source material: PBMCs. The clonotype originates from a woman aged 40 to 49 in good health and CMV-seropositive. The chain employs TRBV30 and TRBJ2-7; 8 nucleotides align to TRBD1. The CDR3 protein is CAWGTGTGQCEQYF. The CDR3 DNA is TGTGCCTGGGGGACCGGGACAGGCCAGTGCGAGCAGTACTTC.